A single sample is the source of the 10 T cell receptor beta chains below, sequenced in a study of blood T cell repertoires in COVID-19. Sequenced by immunoSEQ multiplex PCR; TCRdb stores in-frame clones only, minus some. The profile shows 150,000 to 200,000 clones, more than 75% of them singletons. Specimen: PBMCs or T cells enriched from blood (not recorded which). The receptors stem from a woman aged 50 to 65 with acute COVID-19.

V and J are TRBV5-5 and TRBJ2-5; D is possibly TRBD2 (5 bases). The CDR3 is 16 residues long. Germline lookup yields CDR1 SGHKS and CDR2 YYEKEE (reference sequence). Trimming removed 4 bases at V and 4 bases at J, with 20 bases between. The CDR3: CASSDLLWGAAETQYF. The CDR3, as DNA: TGTGCCAGCAGCGACCTACTTTGGGGAGCCGCAGAGACCCAGTACTTC.

This clone has a handful of counts. The chain uses TRBV11-2 and TRBJ1-2, with D maybe TRBD1 (5 bases). Germline CDR1 SGHAT, CDR2 FQNNGV. Trimming took 7 bases from V and 1 from J, leaving 7 bases between them. This CDR3 is built from 12 residues. The CDR3 reads CASTQGNYGYTF. Written as DNA, the CDR3 is TGTGCCAGCACGCAGGGTAACTATGGCTACACCTTC.

This clone occurred a few times. This chain joins TRBV3-1 (or the pseudogene TRBV3-2) and TRBJ1-4, with D perhaps matching TRBD1 (6 bases). The CDR3 is 16 residues long. Germline-derived CDR1 and CDR2 are LGHDT and YNNKEL (reference sequence). Trimming stripped 3 bases from V and 5 bases from J, with 16 bases between. For the CDR3, the DNA is TGTGCCAGCAGCCATAATCGGGGACACGTCAATGAAAAACTGTTTTTT. It is translated as CASSHNRGHVNEKLFF.

The table lists this clone with a few counts. V usage is TRBV19 and J usage is TRBJ1-5; D call uncertain. Germline V lookup: CDR1 LNHDA, CDR2 SQIVND (reference sequence). The CDR3 is 15 residues long. V lost 3 bases, J lost 0 bases, and 9 bases lay in between. Here the CDR3 DNA reads TGTGCCAGTAGTATTGGCAAGTATAGCAATCAGCCCCAGCATTTT. As protein: CASSIGKYSNQPQHF.

The CDR3 nucleotides are TGTGCCACCAGCTTAATCCTAGCGGAGAGCACAGATACGCAGTATTTT. Translated: CATSLILAESTDTQYF. V and J are TRBV15 and TRBJ2-3; TRBD2 matches 7 bases. The CDR3 totals 16 residues. V lost 5 bases to trimming and J lost 0 bases; unmatched junction nucleotides: 8. Germline values: CDR1 LNHNV, CDR2 YYDKDF (reference sequence).

This chain joins TRBV18 and TRBJ1-1; TRBD1 matches 7 bases. The CDR3 contains 12 residues. With 6 bases clipped from V and 7 bases from J, the junction kept 5 bases outside the gene matches. The germline V gene has CDR1 KGHSH and CDR2 LQKENI. CDR3 region: CASSPPGGEAFF. The CDR3, as DNA: TGTGCCAGCTCTCCTCCAGGGGGTGAAGCTTTCTTT.

The J gene is TRBJ2-5, the V gene TRBV6-2 or TRBV6-3; D possibly corresponds to TRBD1 (5 bases). This CDR3 has 15 residues. V dropped 5 bases and J dropped 5 bases, with 18 bases sitting between them. Germline lookup yields CDR1 MNHEY and CDR2 SVGEGT. Here the CDR3 reads CASSPPLRQWETQYF. CDR3 sequence (DNA): TGTGCCAGCAGTCCCCCGCTGAGACAGTGGGAGACCCAGTACTTC.

This clone has a handful of counts. The chain joins TRBV6-5 to TRBJ1-1; D possibly corresponds to TRBD1 (6 bases). Deletions cut 2 bases from V and 1 base from J, with 11 bases between. This CDR3 is 15 amino acids long. The germline V gene has CDR1 MNHEY and CDR2 SVGAGI. The CDR3 sequence is CASSYARQANTEAFF. CDR3 bases: TGTGCCAGCAGTTACGCTCGACAGGCGAACACTGAAGCTTTCTTT.

The chain is built from TRBV19 and TRBJ1-5; D is undetermined. This CDR3 comprises 16 residues. CDR1 and CDR2 (germline): LNHDA, SQIVND (reference sequence). V dropped 7 bases and J dropped 6 bases, with 22 bases sitting between them. The CDR3 region has the DNA TGTGCCAGTAAGGATTTAATTCGGGGTTCTTCTCAGCCCCAGCATTTT. Protein product: CASKDLIRGSSQPQHF.

The chain uses TRBV9 and TRBJ2-3; tentative D call: TRBD1 (5 bases). The CDR3 is 14 residues long. Germline CDR1 is SGDLS and CDR2 is YYNGEE. Trimming shortened V by 0 bases and J by 13 bases, and 18 bases separated the two germline ends. This CDR3 is CASSVVPGKGQEYF. The CDR3 DNA follows: TGTGCCAGCAGCGTAGTCCCAGGGAAGGGGCAAGAGTATTTT.